This T cell receptor (beta chain) was sequenced in a study of shared clonotypes between healthy human individuals. Sequencing used immunoSEQ multiplex PCR; TCRdb keeps in-frame clones, though not all of them. The sample holds 150,000 to 200,000 clones, 60% to 75% seen once. Trimming cost V 3 bases and J 0 bases, with 9 bases left between them. This CDR3 region has 16 residues. Germline V gene data show CDR1 as ENHRY and CDR2 as SYGVKD. V usage is TRBV10-3 and J usage is TRBJ2-6; no clear D gene. Specimen: memory CD4+ T cells sorted from blood. The subset: CD45RA-negative fraction. The sequence came from a young man in good health. Written as DNA, the CDR3 is TGTGCCATCAGTGACTACGGATCCTCTGGGGCCAACGTCCTGACTTTC. Translating it yields CAISDYGSSGANVLTF.